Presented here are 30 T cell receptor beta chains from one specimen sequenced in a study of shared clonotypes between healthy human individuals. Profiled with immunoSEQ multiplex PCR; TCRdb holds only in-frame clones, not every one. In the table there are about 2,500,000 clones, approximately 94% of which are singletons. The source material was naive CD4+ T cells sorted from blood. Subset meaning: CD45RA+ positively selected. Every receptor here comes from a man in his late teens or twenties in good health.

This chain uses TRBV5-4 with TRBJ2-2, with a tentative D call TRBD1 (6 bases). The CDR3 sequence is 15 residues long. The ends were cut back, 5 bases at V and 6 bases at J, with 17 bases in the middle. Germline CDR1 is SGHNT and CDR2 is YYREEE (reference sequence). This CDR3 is CASSSAGVESGELFF. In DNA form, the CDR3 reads TGTGCCAGCAGTTCCGCAGGGGTGGAGTCCGGGGAGCTGTTTTTT.

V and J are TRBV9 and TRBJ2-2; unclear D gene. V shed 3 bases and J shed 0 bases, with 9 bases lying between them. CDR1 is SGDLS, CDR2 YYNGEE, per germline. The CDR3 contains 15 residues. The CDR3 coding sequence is TGTGCCAGCAGCGCCTCTCTTGCGAACACCGGGGAGCTGTTTTTT. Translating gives CASSASLANTGELFF.

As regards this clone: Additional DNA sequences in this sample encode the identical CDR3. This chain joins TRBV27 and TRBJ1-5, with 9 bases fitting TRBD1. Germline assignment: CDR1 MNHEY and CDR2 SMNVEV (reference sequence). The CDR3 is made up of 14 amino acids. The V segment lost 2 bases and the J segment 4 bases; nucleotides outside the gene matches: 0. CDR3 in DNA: TGTGCCAGCAGTTTAGACAGGGGGAATCAGCCCCAGCATTTT. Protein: CASSLDRGNQPQHF.

The CDR3 region is CASKREQGSYNEQFF. CDR3 coding DNA: TGTGCCAGCAAGAGGGAACAGGGGTCCTACAATGAGCAGTTCTTC. The gene calls are TRBV2 and TRBJ2-1; TRBD1 matches 7 bases. V lost 7 bases, J lost 1 base, and 7 bases stayed unmatched. The V gene's germline CDR1 is SNHLY and CDR2 FYNNEI. This CDR3 has 15 amino acids.

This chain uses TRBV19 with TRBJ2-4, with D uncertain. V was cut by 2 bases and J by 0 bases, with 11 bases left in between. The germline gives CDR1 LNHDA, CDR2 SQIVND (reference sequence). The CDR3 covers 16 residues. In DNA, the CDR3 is TGTGCCAGTAGTATATACGGCCGCAAAGCCAAAAACATTCAGTACTTC. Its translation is CASSIYGRKAKNIQYF.

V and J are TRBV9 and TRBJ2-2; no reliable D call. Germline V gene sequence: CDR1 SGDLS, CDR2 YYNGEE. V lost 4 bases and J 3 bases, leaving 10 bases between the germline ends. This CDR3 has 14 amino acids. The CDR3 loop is CASSFSSHTGELFF. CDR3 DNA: TGTGCCAGCAGCTTCTCCTCCCACACCGGGGAGCTGTTTTTT.

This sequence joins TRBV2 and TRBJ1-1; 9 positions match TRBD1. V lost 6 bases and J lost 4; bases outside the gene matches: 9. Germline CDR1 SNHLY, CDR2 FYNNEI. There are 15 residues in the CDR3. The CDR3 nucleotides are TGTGCCAGCAGCACGGGACAGGGCCGGTTCACTGAAGCTTTCTTT. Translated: CASSTGQGRFTEAFF. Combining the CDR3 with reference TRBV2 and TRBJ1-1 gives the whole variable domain EPEVTQTPSHQVTQMGQEVILRCVPISNHLYFYWYRQILGQKVEFLVSFYNNEISEKSEIFDDQFSVERPDGSNFTLKIRSTKLEDSAMYFCASSTGQGRFTEAFFGQGTRLTVV.

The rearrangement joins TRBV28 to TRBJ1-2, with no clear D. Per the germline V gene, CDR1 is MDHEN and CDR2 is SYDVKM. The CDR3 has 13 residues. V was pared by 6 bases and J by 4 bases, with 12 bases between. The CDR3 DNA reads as TGTGCCAGCAGGGGGTCGGGGTTCTATGGCTACACCTTC. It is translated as CASRGSGFYGYTF.

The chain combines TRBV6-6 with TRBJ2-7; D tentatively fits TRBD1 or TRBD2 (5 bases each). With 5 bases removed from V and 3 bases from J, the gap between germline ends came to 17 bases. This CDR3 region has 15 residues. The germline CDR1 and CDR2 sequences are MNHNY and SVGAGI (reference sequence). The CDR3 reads CASSLARGELYEQYF. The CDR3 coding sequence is TGTGCCAGCAGTCTTGCAAGAGGGGAACTCTACGAGCAGTACTTC.

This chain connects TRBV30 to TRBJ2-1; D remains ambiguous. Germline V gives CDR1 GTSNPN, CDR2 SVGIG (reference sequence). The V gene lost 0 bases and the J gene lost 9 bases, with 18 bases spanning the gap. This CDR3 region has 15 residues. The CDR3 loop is CAWSVKKALGFEQFF. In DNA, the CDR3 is TGTGCCTGGAGTGTAAAAAAAGCTCTAGGGTTTGAGCAGTTCTTC. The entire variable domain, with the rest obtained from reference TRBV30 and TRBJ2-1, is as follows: SQTIHQWPATLVQPVGSPLSLECTVEGTSNPNLYWYRQAAGRGLQLLFYSVGIGQISSEVPQNLSASRPQDRQFILSSKKLLLSDSGFYLCAWSVKKALGFEQFFGPGTRLTVL.

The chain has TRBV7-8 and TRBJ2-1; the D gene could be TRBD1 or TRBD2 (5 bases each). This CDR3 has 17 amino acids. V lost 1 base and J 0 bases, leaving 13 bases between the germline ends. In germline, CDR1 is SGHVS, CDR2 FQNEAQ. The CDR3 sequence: CASSLGRGKSSYNEQFF. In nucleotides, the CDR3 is TGTGCCAGCAGCTTAGGACGGGGCAAGAGCTCCTACAATGAGCAGTTCTTC.

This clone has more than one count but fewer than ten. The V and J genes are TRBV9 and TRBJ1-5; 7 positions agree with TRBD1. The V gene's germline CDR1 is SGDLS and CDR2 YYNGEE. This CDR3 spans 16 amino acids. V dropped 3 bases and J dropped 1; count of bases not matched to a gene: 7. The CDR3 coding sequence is TGTGCCAGCAGCGGGGGCTCAGGGGGGAGCAATCAGCCCCAGCATTTT. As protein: CASSGGSGGSNQPQHF.

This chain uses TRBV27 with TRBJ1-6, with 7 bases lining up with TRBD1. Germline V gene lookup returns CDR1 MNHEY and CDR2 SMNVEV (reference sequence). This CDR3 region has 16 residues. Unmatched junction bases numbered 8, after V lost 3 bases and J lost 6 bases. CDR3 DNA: TGTGCCAGCAGTTTCTTCGCCGGACAGGCTAATTCACCCCTCCACTTT. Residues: CASSFFAGQANSPLHF.

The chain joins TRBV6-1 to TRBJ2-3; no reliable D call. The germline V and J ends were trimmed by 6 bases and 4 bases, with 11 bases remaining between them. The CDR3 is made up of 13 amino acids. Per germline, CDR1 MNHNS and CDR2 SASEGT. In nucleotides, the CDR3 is TGTGCCAGCAGCCGCGGACCATCAGATACGCAGTATTTT. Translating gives CASSRGPSDTQYF.

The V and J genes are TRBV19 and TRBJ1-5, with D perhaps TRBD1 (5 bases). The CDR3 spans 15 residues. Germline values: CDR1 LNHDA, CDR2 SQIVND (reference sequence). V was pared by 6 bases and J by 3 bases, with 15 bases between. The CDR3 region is CASSMDGGDNQPQHF. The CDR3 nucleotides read TGTGCCAGTAGCATGGACGGGGGGGACAATCAGCCCCAGCATTTT. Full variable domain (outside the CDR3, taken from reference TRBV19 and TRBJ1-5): DGGITQSPKYLFRKEGQNVTLSCEQNLNHDAMYWYRQDPGQGLRLIYYSQIVNDFQKGDIAEGYSVSREKKESFPLTVTSAQKNPTAFYLCASSMDGGDNQPQHFGDGTRLSIL.

The CDR3 coding sequence is TGCGCCAGCAGCCAGTCCGGGATCTCGGAGACCCAGTACTTC. Translation gives CASSQSGISETQYF. The chain couples TRBV4-1 to TRBJ2-5, with D possibly TRBD2 on 5 matching bases. This CDR3 is built from 14 residues. CDR1 MGHRA and CDR2 YSYEKL come from the germline V gene. The V and J ends lost 3 bases and 5 bases respectively, with 13 bases between them.

CDR3: CASSFRPLNTEAFF. The CDR3 DNA reads TGTGCCAGCAGTTTTCGACCTCTCAACACTGAAGCTTTCTTT. This chain connects TRBV28 to TRBJ1-1; unclear D gene. The CDR3 loop spans 14 amino acids. Germline-derived CDR1 and CDR2 are MDHEN and SYDVKM. The V end was cut by 3 bases, the J end by 2 bases, with 10 bases between.

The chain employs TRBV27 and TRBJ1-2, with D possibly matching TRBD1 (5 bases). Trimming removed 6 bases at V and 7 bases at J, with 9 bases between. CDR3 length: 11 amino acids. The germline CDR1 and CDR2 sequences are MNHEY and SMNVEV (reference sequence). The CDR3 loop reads CASRERGGYTF. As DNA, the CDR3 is TGTGCCAGCAGGGAAAGGGGTGGCTACACCTTC.

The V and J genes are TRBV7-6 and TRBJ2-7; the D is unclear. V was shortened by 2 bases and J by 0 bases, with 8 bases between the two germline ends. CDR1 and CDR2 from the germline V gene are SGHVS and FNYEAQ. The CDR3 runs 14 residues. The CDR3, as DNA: TGTGCCAGCAGCTTATTTCAGAGCTCCTACGAGCAGTACTTC. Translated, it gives CASSLFQSSYEQYF.

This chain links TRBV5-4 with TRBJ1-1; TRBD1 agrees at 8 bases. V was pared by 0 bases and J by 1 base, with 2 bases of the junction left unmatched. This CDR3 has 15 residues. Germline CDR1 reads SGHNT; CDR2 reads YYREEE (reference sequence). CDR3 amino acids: CASSLVGQGNTEAFF. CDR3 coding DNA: TGTGCCAGCAGCTTGGTTGGACAGGGGAACACTGAAGCTTTCTTT.

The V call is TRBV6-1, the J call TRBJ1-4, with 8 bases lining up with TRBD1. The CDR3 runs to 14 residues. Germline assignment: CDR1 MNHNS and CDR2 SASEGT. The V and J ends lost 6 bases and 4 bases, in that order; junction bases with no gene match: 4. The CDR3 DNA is TGTGCCAGCAGCGACAGGGGCGATAATGAAAAACTGTTTTTT. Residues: CASSDRGDNEKLFF.

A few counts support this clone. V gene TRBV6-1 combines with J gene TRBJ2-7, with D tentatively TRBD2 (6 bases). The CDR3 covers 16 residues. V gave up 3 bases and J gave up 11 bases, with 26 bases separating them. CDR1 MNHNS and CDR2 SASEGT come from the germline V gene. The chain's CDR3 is CASSDALRRAVALEYF. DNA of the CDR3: TGTGCCAGCAGTGATGCGTTGAGGAGGGCGGTAGCGTTGGAGTACTTC.

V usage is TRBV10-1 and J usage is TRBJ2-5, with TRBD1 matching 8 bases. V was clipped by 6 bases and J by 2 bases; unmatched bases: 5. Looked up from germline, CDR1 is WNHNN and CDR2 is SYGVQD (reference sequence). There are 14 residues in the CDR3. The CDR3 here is CASSDWTGQETQYF. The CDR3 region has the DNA TGCGCCAGCAGCGACTGGACAGGGCAAGAGACCCAGTACTTC.

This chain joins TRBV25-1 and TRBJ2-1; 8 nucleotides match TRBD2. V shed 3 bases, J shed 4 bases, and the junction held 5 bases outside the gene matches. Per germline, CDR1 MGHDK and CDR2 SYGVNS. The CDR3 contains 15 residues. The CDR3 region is CASSDASGRYNEQFF. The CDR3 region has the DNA TGTGCCAGCAGTGATGCTAGCGGGCGTTACAATGAGCAGTTCTTC.

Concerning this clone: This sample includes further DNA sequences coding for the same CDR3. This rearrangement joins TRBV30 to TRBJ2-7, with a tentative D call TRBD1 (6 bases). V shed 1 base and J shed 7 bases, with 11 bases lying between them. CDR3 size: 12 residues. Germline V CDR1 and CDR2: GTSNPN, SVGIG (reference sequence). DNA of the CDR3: TGTGCCTGGAGTGCAGGGGTCGGTGAGCAGTACTTC. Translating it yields CAWSAGVGEQYF.

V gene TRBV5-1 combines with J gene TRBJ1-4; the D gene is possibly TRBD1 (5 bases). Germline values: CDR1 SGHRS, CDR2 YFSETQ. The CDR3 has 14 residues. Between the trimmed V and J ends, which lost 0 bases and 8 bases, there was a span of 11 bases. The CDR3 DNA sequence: TGCGCCAGCAGCTTGGTTACAGGAGCCGAAAAACTGTTTTTT. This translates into CASSLVTGAEKLFF.

The CDR3 sequence is CASSILTSGSITGELFF. CDR3 bases: TGTGCCAGTAGTATACTGACTAGCGGGAGTATCACCGGGGAGCTGTTTTTT. The J gene is TRBJ2-2, the V gene TRBV19, with 12 bases fitting TRBD2. CDR1 is LNHDA, CDR2 SQIVND, per germline (reference sequence). The CDR3 length is 17 residues. The junction had 5 bases not matched to a gene; V was cut back by 2 bases and J by 4 bases. The whole variable domain, remainder taken from reference TRBV19 and TRBJ2-2, is DGGITQSPKYLFRKEGQNVTLSCEQNLNHDAMYWYRQDPGQGLRLIYYSQIVNDFQKGDIAEGYSVSREKKESFPLTVTSAQKNPTAFYLCASSILTSGSITGELFFGEGSRLTVL.

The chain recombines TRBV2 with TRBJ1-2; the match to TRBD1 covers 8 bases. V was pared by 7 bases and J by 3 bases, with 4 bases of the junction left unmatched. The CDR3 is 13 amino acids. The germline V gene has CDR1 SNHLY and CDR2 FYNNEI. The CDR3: CASTTGEYYGYTF. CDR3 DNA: TGTGCCAGCACGACAGGGGAGTACTATGGCTACACCTTC. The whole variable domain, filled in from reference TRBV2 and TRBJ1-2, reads EPEVTQTPSHQVTQMGQEVILRCVPISNHLYFYWYRQILGQKVEFLVSFYNNEISEKSEIFDDQFSVERPDGSNFTLKIRSTKLEDSAMYFCASTTGEYYGYTFGSGTRLTVV.

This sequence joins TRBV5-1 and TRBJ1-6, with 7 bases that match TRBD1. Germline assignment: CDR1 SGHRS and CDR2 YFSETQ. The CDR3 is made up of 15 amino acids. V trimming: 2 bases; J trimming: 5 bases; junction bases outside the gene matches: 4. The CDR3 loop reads CASSLQGLDNSPLHF. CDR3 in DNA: TGCGCCAGCAGCTTACAGGGGCTGGATAATTCACCCCTCCACTTT.

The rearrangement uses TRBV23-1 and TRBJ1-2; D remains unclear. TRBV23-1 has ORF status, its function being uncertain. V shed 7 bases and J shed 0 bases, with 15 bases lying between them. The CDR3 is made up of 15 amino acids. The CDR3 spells CASIQTFPANYGYTF. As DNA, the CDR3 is TGCGCCAGCATCCAGACCTTCCCCGCTAACTATGGCTACACCTTC.